These 3 T cell receptor beta chains originate from one sample sequenced in a study of blood T cells in healthy people across ages. Alongside a J-beta primer mix, a sample-barcoded 5' primer served in a second PCR lasting about 7 to 12 cycles. TCRdb passed the 5' RACE reads through MiXCR, listing each CDR3 protein once. The table includes 850,000 to 1,000,000 distinct CDR3 sequences, roughly 50% detected once. Input material: blood. The receptor source for this set is a woman in her sixties or seventies in good health.

Notes on this clonotype: Its ends do not fully match the called genes, so a read error is possible. This chain links TRBV10-3 with TRBJ2-1; D not resolved. CDR3 length: 13 amino acids. Germline assignment: CDR1 ENHRY and CDR2 SYGVKD. CDR3 residues: CVISGLGAREQFF. DNA of the CDR3: TGTGTCATCAGTGGTCTTGGAGCCCGGGAGCAGTTCTTC.

This clonotype has just a few counts. The chain couples TRBV10-3 to TRBJ2-3; D perhaps matches TRBD1 (6 bases). The V gene lost 7 bases and the J gene lost 6 bases, with 17 bases spanning the gap. In germline, CDR1 is ENHRY, CDR2 SYGVKD. The CDR3 loop spans 14 amino acids. The CDR3 bases are TGTGCCATCAAAGGACAGATAACGCGGGATACGCAGTATTTT. Residues: CAIKGQITRDTQYF.

J is TRBJ2-3 and V is TRBV4-1; 9 bases agree with TRBD1. Germline V gene data show CDR1 as MGHRA and CDR2 as YSYEKL. Losses at the gene ends were 6 bases for V and 6 bases for J; bases not matched to a gene: 7. CDR3 size: 14 residues. The CDR3 reads CASRRTGVFDTQYF. For the CDR3, the DNA is TGCGCCAGCAGGCGGACAGGGGTTTTCGATACGCAGTATTTT.